The clone carrying this T cell receptor (beta chain) has just a few counts. Its antigen is as yet unknown. Between the trimmed V and J ends, which lost 7 bases and 4 bases, there was a span of 19 bases. Germline assignment: CDR1 MNHNS and CDR2 SASEGT. CDR3 length equals 15 residues. The data were taken from a study of identical twins. Study outcomes and limitations: Out-of-frame alpha sequences common to twins exhibited an excess of low generation probability. There were fewer insertions in abundant cord blood beta clonotypes, but memory repertoires showed no such pattern. Conclusions leaned on cross-sectional statistical analysis and did not track the same donors over time.

Healthy Caucasians alone served as donors. From the 5' RACE reads, TCRdb called clonotypes with MiXCR, one entry per CDR3 protein. The sample has some 1,600,000 distinct CDR3 sequences; roughly a third are singletons. The chain has TRBV6-1 and TRBJ1-1; D possibly corresponds to TRBD1 (6 bases). The sequence came from a newborn girl in good health. The sample taken for sequencing was cord blood. The CDR3 reads CASNLIRGRSTEAFF. DNA for the CDR3: TGTGCCAGCAATCTTATCAGGGGCAGGAGCACTGAAGCTTTCTTT.